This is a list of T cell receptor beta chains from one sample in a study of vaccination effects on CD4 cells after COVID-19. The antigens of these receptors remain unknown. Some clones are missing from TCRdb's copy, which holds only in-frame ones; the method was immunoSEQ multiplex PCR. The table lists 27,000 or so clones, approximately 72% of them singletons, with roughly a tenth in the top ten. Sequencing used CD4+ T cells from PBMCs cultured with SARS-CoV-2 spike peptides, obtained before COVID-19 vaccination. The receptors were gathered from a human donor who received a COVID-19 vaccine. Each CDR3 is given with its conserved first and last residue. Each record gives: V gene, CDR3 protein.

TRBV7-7 CASSLSTGPPYEQYF
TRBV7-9 CASSLDGTGAGETQYF
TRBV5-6 CASSLATGENTIYF
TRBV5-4 CASSLALAGGLLNTGELFF
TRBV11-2 CASSLSGLFGYEQYF
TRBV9 CASSVGGIQDTQYF
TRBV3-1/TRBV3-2 CASSRQTSTDTQYF
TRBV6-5 CASIRQGSYEQYF
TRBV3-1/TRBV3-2 CASSRGDREYEQYF
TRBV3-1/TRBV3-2 CASSQVGGSTDTQYF
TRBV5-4 CASSLQGAKETQYF
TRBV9 CASSERDSRSTDTQYF
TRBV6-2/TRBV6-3 CASSVRGASTEAFF
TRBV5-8 CASSLGGTGYEQYF
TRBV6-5 CASRRQGWETQYF
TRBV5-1 CASQDRAGGGSNTQYF
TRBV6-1 CASSERGMGTEAFF
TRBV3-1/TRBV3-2 CASSDRVVMNTEAFF
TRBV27 CASSSLDRLSLGYTF
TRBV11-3 CASSPPGRYNQPQHF
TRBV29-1 CSGTGGGTGELFF
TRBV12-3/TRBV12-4 CATSFSGDTQYF
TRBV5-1 CASSLLAGLRDTQYF
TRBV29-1 CSVGAGPNYGYTF
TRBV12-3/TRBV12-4 CASSLAGPYGYTF
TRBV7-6 CASSLERLAHEQFF
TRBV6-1 CASSEAANTGELFF
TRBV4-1 CASSNPPGVDNLKNYGYTF
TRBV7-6 CASSLDVSEGYEKLFF
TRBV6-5 CASKGQISSYEQYF
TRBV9 CASSPRQANTEAFF
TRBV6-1 CASSALLQGVDQPQHF
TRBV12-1 CASSLSRGTSGANVLTF
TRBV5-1 CASSLVSDQPQHF
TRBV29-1 CSVVPRGAGGTDTQYF
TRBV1 CTSSQLRVGTSGKRSTDTQYF
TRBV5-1 CASSLGRDTGELFF
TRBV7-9 CASSRDLNTEAFF
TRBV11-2 CASSLGGTGAFSYNEQFF
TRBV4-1 CASSHLGTLGTDTQYF
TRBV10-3 CAISYREDTEAFF
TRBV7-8 CASSSSGGRHTDTQYF
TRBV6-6 CASSYGAGQETQYF
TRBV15 CATSGRVGPDTQYF
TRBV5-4 CASSLGDFYEQYF
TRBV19 CASSNEKLFF
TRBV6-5 CASSYDGNTIYF
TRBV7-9 CASSLRGEGYTF
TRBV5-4 CASSSPRDASYEQYF
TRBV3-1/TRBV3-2 CASSQGLAGEGETQYF